The 23 T cell receptor beta chains below come from one sample, sequenced in a study of blood T cell repertoires in COVID-19. Measured with immunoSEQ multiplex PCR; TCRdb has only the in-frame clones, and not every one. The profile covers 240,000 or so clones, with more than 75% appearing a single time and more than 0.95% taken by the ten largest. Sequencing was performed on peripheral blood. The receptor set was obtained from a woman between 35 and 50 years old who had recovered from COVID-19.

The J gene is TRBJ2-3, the V gene TRBV4-1; 15 bases fit TRBD2. This CDR3 region has 20 residues. Germline-derived CDR1 and CDR2 are MGHRA and YSYEKL. The V gene end was trimmed by 3 bases and the J gene end by 0 bases; junction bases not matched to a gene: 10. The CDR3 sequence: CASSQRGGLAGGHSTDTQYF. CDR3 DNA: TGCGCCAGCAGCCAGAGAGGGGGACTAGCGGGAGGACATAGCACAGATACGCAGTATTTT.

This clone was detected once. The chain recombines TRBV18 with TRBJ1-1; TRBD1 aligns across 7 bases. Germline CDR1 reads KGHSH; CDR2 reads LQKENI. Trimming at V came to 3 bases and at J to 4 bases, leaving 14 bases not matched to a gene. CDR3 length: 17 amino acids. For the CDR3, the DNA is TGTGCCAGCTCACCGCTTCCCTCAACGACAGGGACCACTGAAGCTTTCTTT. Protein sequence: CASSPLPSTTGTTEAFF.

The genes are TRBV29-1 and TRBJ1-2, with 7 bases identical to TRBD1. The germline V gene has CDR1 SQVTM and CDR2 ANQGSEA. The CDR3 is made up of 14 amino acids. V lost 7 bases and J lost 3; bases outside the gene matches: 11. Here the CDR3 DNA reads TGCAGCGCGGAAGGGGGCGCGAGCGACTATGGCTACACCTTC. It specifies CSAEGGASDYGYTF. Variable domain in full (rest from reference TRBV29-1 and TRBJ1-2): SAVISQKPSRDICQRGTSLTIQCQVDSQVTMMFWYRQQPGQSLTLIATANQGSEATYESGFVIDKFPISRPNLTFSTLTVSNMSPEDSSIYLCSAEGGASDYGYTFGSGTRLTVV.

The chain uses TRBV19 and TRBJ2-3, with D perhaps TRBD1 (5 bases). The CDR3 sequence is 15 residues long. CDR1 is LNHDA, CDR2 SQIVND, per germline (reference sequence). With 2 bases removed from V and 0 bases from J, the gap between germline ends came to 9 bases. This CDR3 reads CASSIQGTSTDTQYF. CDR3 bases: TGTGCCAGTAGTATACAGGGTACAAGCACAGATACGCAGTATTTT.

The chain employs TRBV9 and TRBJ2-1; TRBD2 might be the D (6 bases). Germline CDR1 is SGDLS and CDR2 is YYNGEE. This CDR3 comprises 15 residues. Trimming removed 0 bases at V and 8 bases at J, with 15 bases between. DNA for the CDR3: TGTGCCAGCAGCGTAGGGACCCCGGGGGTCGATGAGCAGTTCTTC. Its translation is CASSVGTPGVDEQFF. Full variable domain (missing parts from reference TRBV9 and TRBJ2-1): DSGVTQTPKHLITATGQRVTLRCSPRSGDLSVYWYQQSLDQGLQFLIQYYNGEERAKGNILERFSAQQFPDLHSELNLSSLELGDSALYFCASSVGTPGVDEQFFGPGTRLTVL.

This clone was recorded a few times. This chain joins TRBV29-1 and TRBJ2-5, with 7 bases identical to TRBD1. The CDR3 is 12 amino acids. J gave up 1 base and V 8 bases, and 4 bases lay outside the gene matches. Germline-derived CDR1 and CDR2 are SQVTM and ANQGSEA. The CDR3 sequence is CSTNRGQETQYF. CDR3 coding DNA: TGCAGCACTAACAGGGGCCAAGAGACCCAGTACTTC.

In this sample, this clone turned up many times. The CDR3 DNA sequence: TGTGCCAGCAGCGGGGGGGGGATACGCCAGCCCCAGCATTTT. Amino acids: CASSGGGIRQPQHF. This rearrangement joins TRBV21-1 to TRBJ1-5. TRBV21-1 is shown as a pseudogene. The CDR3 contains 14 residues.

The chain joins TRBV29-1 to TRBJ2-5, with a possible D match to TRBD2 (6 bases). Germline-derived CDR1 and CDR2 are SQVTM and ANQGSEA. The CDR3 spans 12 residues. V dropped 4 bases and J dropped 5 bases, with 11 bases sitting between them. This CDR3 reads CSVGRAGETQYF. The CDR3, as DNA: TGCAGCGTTGGGAGGGCCGGGGAGACCCAGTACTTC.

This clone was seen only once. The gene calls are TRBV5-6 and TRBJ1-4; 10 positions agree with TRBD1. The CDR3 covers 15 residues. Losses at the gene ends were 4 bases for V and 1 base for J; bases not matched to a gene: 1. The germline gives CDR1 SGHDT, CDR2 YYEEEE. The CDR3 here is CASSRDRGTNEKLFF. CDR3 nucleotide sequence: TGTGCCAGCAGCCGGGACAGGGGAACTAATGAAAAACTGTTTTTT.

This CDR3 reads CASSQEGGYEQYF. The CDR3 region has the DNA TGCGCCAGCAGCCAAGAGGGGGGTTACGAGCAGTACTTC. V gene TRBV4-3 combines with J gene TRBJ2-7; TRBD2 might be the D (6 bases). The V end was cut by 0 bases, the J end by 4 bases, with 7 bases between. The CDR3 runs 13 residues. Germline V gene lookup returns CDR1 LGHNA and CDR2 YSLEER.

V gene TRBV10-3 combines with J gene TRBJ2-1; 13 bases match TRBD2. The CDR3 sequence is 16 residues long. With V trimmed by 3 bases and J by 6 bases, 5 bases remained unmatched. Germline CDR1 reads ENHRY; CDR2 reads SYGVKD. Here the CDR3 DNA reads TGTGCCATCAGTGACCCAGGGACTAGCGGGACCAATGAGCAGTTCTTC. This codes for CAISDPGTSGTNEQFF.

This rearrangement joins TRBV29-1 to TRBJ1-4; D unclear. Per the germline V gene, CDR1 is SQVTM and CDR2 is ANQGSEA. V shed 6 bases and J shed 5 bases, with 16 bases lying between them. The CDR3 runs to 14 residues. CDR3 DNA: TGCAGCGTCGGCGCGCGGGAGAAAAATGAAAAACTGTTTTTT. As protein: CSVGAREKNEKLFF. The variable domain in full, with the rest retrieved from reference TRBV29-1 and TRBJ1-4, is SAVISQKPSRDICQRGTSLTIQCQVDSQVTMMFWYRQQPGQSLTLIATANQGSEATYESGFVIDKFPISRPNLTFSTLTVSNMSPEDSSIYLCSVGAREKNEKLFFGSGTQLSVL.

The J gene is TRBJ1-1, the V gene TRBV20-1; D uncertain. This CDR3 region has 11 residues. Trimming took off 6 bases at V and 0 bases at J, with 5 bases between the two ends. Germline CDR1 and CDR2: DFQATT and SNEGSKA (reference sequence). This CDR3 reads CSALMNTEAFF. CDR3 nucleotides: TGCAGTGCCCTAATGAACACTGAAGCTTTCTTT.

This sequence joins TRBV24-1 and TRBJ2-6; 12 bases map to TRBD1. This CDR3 contains 23 residues. Germline CDR1 KGHDR, CDR2 SFDVKD. V lost 0 bases and J lost 2; bases outside the gene matches: 16. CDR3 bases: TGTGCCACCAGTGATTTGTCCCTCCTCCGGGACAGGGGGCGCGGACCTGGGGCCAACGTCCTGACTTTC. Amino acid sequence: CATSDLSLLRDRGRGPGANVLTF.

The chain combines TRBV5-6 with TRBJ1-6; D is uncertain. Per the germline V gene, CDR1 is SGHDT and CDR2 is YYEEEE. Trimming cost V 1 base and J 5 bases, with 7 bases left between them. This CDR3 is built from 14 residues. CDR3 loop: CASSLRQNNSPLHF. CDR3 bases: TGTGCCAGCAGCTTGAGACAAAATAATTCACCCCTCCACTTT.

V usage is TRBV5-1 and J usage is TRBJ2-1, with 10 bases aligning to TRBD2. The CDR3 covers 16 residues. The germline V gene encodes CDR1 SGHRS and CDR2 YFSETQ. Germline trimming cut 0 bases from V and 7 bases from J; bases unmatched to any gene: 7. The CDR3 DNA reads TGCGCCAGCAGCTTGGGGCTAGCGGGAGTAGATAATGAGCAGTTCTTC. It codes for CASSLGLAGVDNEQFF.

The chain uses TRBV5-8 and TRBJ1-2, with 12 nucleotides matching TRBD1. The ends lost 4 bases at V and 6 bases at J; junction bases unmatched: 7. Looked up from germline, CDR1 is SGHTS and CDR2 is YDEGEE. This CDR3 region has 15 residues. The CDR3 reads CASSPRDRGQDGYTF. DNA for the CDR3: TGTGCCAGCAGCCCCCGGGACAGGGGGCAGGATGGCTACACCTTC.

CDR3 sequence reads: CASSLFVASGTHEQFF. The CDR3 region has the DNA TGTGCCAGCAGTTTATTTGTGGCTAGCGGGACCCATGAGCAGTTCTTC. The chain has TRBV27 and TRBJ2-1; 9 nucleotides match TRBD2. Germline V gene sequence: CDR1 MNHEY, CDR2 SMNVEV (reference sequence). The CDR3 totals 16 residues. V shed 1 base and J 8 bases; nucleotides not matched to a gene: 9.

The V call is TRBV9, the J call TRBJ1-1; TRBD1 aligns across 8 bases. CDR3 size: 16 residues. Germline CDR1 and CDR2: SGDLS and YYNGEE. V lost 0 bases to trimming and J lost 1 base; unmatched junction nucleotides: 5. For the CDR3, the DNA is TGTGCCAGCAGCGTAGATCAGGGGGCAGGGAACACTGAAGCTTTCTTT. Protein: CASSVDQGAGNTEAFF. Full variable domain (outside the CDR3, taken from reference TRBV9 and TRBJ1-1): DSGVTQTPKHLITATGQRVTLRCSPRSGDLSVYWYQQSLDQGLQFLIQYYNGEERAKGNILERFSAQQFPDLHSELNLSSLELGDSALYFCASSVDQGAGNTEAFFGQGTRLTVV.

J is TRBJ1-1 and V is TRBV7-9, with D hard to call. The CDR3 extends over 16 amino acids. The V end was cut by 1 base, the J end by 1 base, with 13 bases between. Germline lookup yields CDR1 SEHNR and CDR2 FQNEAQ (reference sequence). The CDR3 reads CASSLGWVAGNTEAFF. Here the CDR3 DNA reads TGTGCCAGCAGCTTAGGGTGGGTTGCAGGGAACACTGAAGCTTTCTTT.

The V gene is TRBV29-1, the J gene TRBJ2-1, with TRBD1 matching 7 bases. The CDR3 totals 12 residues. Trimming removed 4 bases from V and 8 bases from J; junction bases left unmatched: 5. CDR1 SQVTM and CDR2 ANQGSEA come from the germline V gene. The CDR3 nucleotides read TGCAGCGTTGGCAGGGGGACCGATGAGCAGTTCTTC. Protein sequence: CSVGRGTDEQFF.

The CDR3 is CASSPSVAGLYNEQFF. In nucleotides, the CDR3 is TGTGCCAGCAGCCCCTCGGTAGCGGGCCTCTACAATGAGCAGTTCTTC. The genes are TRBV5-5 and TRBJ2-1; TRBD2 matches at 7 bases. The length of the CDR3 is 16 residues. Per germline, CDR1 SGHKS and CDR2 YYEKEE (reference sequence). V shed 4 bases, J shed 3 bases, and the junction held 10 bases outside the gene matches.

The chain is built from TRBV6-5 and TRBJ1-3; no definite D call. V lost 2 bases to trimming and J lost 0 bases, with 11 bases between them. This CDR3 comprises 16 residues. Germline loops: CDR1 MNHEY, CDR2 SVGAGI. This CDR3 is CASSYGSRLSGNTIYF. CDR3 DNA sequence: TGTGCCAGCAGTTACGGGAGTCGCCTCTCTGGAAACACCATATATTTT.